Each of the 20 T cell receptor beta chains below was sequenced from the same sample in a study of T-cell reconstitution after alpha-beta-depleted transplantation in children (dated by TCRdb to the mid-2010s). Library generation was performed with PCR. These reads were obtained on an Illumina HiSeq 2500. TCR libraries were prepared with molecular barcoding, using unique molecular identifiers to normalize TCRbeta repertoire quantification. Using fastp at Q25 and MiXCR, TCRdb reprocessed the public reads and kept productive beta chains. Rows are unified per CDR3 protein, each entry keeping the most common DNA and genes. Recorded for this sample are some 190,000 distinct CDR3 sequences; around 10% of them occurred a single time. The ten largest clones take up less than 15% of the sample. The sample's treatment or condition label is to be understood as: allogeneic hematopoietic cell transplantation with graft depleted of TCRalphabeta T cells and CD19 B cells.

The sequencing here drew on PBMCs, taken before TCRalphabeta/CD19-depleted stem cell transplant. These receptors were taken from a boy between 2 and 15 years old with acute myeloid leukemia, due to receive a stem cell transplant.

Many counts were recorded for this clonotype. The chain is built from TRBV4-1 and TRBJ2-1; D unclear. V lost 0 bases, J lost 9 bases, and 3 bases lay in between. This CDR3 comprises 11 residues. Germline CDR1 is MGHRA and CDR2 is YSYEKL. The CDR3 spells CASSQDSEQFF. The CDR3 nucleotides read TGCGCCAGCAGCCAAGATAGTGAGCAGTTCTTC.

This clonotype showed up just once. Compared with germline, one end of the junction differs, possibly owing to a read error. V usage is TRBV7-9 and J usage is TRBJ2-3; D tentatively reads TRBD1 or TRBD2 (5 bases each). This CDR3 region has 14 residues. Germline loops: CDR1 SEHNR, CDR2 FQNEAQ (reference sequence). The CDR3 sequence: CASTLEGNTDTQYF. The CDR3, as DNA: TGTGCCAGCACCCTAGAGGGGAACACAGATACCCAGTATTTT.

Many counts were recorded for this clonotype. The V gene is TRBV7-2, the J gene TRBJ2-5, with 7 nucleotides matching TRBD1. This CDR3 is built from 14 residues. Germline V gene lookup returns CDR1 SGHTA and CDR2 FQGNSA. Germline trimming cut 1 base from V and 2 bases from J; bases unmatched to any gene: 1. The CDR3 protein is CASSLGGQQETQYF. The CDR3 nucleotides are TGTGCCAGCAGCTTAGGGGGACAGCAAGAGACCCAGTACTTC.

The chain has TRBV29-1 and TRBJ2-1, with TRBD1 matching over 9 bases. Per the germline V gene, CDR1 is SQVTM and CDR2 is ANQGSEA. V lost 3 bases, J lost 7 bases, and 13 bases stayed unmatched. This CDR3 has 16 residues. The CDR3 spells CSVEGQGRRSGNEQFF. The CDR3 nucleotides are TGCAGCGTTGAGGGACAGGGAAGGCGGTCGGGTAATGAGCAGTTCTTC.

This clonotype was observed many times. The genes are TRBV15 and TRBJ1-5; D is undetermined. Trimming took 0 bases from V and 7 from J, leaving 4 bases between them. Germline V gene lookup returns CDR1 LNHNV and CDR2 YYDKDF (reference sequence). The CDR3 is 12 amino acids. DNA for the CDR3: TGTGCCACCAGCAGAGATCGGCAGCCCCAGCATTTT. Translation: CATSRDRQPQHF. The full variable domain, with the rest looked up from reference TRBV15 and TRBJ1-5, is DAMVIQNPRYQVTQFGKPVTLSCSQTLNHNVMYWYQQKSSQAPKLLFHYYDKDFNNEADTPDNFQSRRPNTSFCFLDIRSPGLGDTAMYLCATSRDRQPQHFGDGTRLSIL.

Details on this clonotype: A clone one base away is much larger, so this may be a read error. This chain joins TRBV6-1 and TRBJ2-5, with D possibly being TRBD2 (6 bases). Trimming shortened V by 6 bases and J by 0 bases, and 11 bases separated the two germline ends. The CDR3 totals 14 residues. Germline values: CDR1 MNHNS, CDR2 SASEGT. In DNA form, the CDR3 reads TGTGCCAGCAGGGATCCGGGGGACCAAGAGACCCAGTACTTC. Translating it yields CASRDPGDQETQYF.

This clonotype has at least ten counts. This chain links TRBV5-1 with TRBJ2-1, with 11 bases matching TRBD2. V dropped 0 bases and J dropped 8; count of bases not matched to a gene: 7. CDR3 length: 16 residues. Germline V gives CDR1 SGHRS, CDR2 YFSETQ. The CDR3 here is CASSLALAGGPDEQFF. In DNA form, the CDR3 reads TGCGCCAGCAGCTTGGCCTTAGCGGGGGGGCCGGATGAGCAGTTCTTC. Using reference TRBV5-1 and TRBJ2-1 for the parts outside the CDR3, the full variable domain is KAGVTQTPRYLIKTRGQQVTLSCSPISGHRSVSWYQQTPGQGLQFLFEYFSETQRNKGNFPGRFSGRQFSNSRSEMNVSTLELGDSALYLCASSLALAGGPDEQFFGPGTRLTVL.

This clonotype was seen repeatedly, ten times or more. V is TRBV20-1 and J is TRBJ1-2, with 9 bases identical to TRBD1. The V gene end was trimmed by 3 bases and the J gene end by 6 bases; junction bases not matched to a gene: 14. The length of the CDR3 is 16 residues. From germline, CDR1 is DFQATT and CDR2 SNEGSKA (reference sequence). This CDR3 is CSARPRTGVIFNGYTF. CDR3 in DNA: TGCAGTGCTAGGCCTAGGACAGGGGTTATTTTCAATGGCTACACCTTC.

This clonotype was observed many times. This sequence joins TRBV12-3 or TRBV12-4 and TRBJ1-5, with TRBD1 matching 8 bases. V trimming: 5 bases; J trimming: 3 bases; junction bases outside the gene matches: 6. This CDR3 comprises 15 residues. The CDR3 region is CASSPRTGLNQPQHF. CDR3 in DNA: TGTGCCAGCAGTCCCCGGACAGGGCTCAATCAGCCCCAGCATTTT.

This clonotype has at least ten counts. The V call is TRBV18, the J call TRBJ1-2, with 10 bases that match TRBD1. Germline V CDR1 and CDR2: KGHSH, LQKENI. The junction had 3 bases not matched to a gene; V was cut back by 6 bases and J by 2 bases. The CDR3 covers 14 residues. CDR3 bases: TGTGCCAGCTCTCCGGACAGGGGGAACTATGGCTACACCTTC. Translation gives CASSPDRGNYGYTF.

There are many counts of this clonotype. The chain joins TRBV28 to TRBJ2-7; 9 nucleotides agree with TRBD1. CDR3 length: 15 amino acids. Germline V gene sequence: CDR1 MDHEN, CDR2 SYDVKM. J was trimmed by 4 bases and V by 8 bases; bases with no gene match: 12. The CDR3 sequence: CASSQSGTGLYEQYF. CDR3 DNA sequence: TGTGCCAGCTCGCAATCTGGGACAGGGCTTTACGAGCAGTACTTC.

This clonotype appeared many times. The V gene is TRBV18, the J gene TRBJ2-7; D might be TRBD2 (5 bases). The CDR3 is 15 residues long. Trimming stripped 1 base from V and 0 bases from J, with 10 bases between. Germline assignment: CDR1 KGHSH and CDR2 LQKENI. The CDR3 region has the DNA TGTGCCAGCTCACCACAGGAGGCAAGCTCCTACGAGCAGTACTTC. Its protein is CASSPQEASSYEQYF.

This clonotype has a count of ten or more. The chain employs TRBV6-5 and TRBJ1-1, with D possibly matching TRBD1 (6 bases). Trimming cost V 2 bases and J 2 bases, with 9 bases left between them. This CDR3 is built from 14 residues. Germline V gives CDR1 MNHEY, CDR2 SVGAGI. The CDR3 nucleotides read TGTGCCAGCAGTTACGGGGACACCAACACTGAAGCTTTCTTT. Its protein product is CASSYGDTNTEAFF.

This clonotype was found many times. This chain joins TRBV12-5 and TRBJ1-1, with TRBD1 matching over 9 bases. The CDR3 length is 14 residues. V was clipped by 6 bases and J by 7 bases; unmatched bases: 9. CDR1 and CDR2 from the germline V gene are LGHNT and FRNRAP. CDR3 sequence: CASGRGQGAVEAFF. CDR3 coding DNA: TGTGCTAGTGGAAGGGGACAGGGAGCGGTTGAAGCTTTCTTT.

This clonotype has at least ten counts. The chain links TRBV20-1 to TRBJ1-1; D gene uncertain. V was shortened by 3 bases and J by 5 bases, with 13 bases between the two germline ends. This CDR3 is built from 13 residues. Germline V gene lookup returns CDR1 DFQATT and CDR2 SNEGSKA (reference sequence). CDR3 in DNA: TGCAGTGCTAGGGGCGATGTGGTGACTGAAGCTTTCTTT. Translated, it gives CSARGDVVTEAFF.

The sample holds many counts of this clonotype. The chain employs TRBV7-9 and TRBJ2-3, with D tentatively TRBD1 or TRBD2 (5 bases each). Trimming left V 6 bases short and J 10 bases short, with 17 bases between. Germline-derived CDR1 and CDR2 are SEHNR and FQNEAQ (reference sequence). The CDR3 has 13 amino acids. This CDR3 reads CASRRGYDRAQYF. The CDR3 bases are TGTGCCAGCAGGAGGGGATATGATAGAGCGCAGTATTTT.

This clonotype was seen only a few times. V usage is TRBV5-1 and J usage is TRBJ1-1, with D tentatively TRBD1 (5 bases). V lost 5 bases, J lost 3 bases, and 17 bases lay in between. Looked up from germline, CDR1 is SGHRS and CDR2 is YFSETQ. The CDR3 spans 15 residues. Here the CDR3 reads CASSPYGGRDTEAFF. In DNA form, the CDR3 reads TGCGCCAGCAGTCCCTATGGGGGAAGGGACACTGAAGCTTTCTTT.

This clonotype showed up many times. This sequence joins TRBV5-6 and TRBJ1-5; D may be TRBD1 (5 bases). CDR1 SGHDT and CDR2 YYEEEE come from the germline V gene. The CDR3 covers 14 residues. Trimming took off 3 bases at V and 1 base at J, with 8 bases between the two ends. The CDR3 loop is CASSSGKSNQPQHF. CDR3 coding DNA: TGTGCCAGCAGCTCAGGGAAAAGCAATCAGCCCCAGCATTTT.

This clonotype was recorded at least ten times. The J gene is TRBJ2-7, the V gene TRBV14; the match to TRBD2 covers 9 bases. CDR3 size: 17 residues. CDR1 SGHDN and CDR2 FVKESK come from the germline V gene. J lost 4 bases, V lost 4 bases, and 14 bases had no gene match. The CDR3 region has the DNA TGTGCCAGCAGCCCGCGCAGGGGACTAGCTCCCCAGTACGAGCAGTACTTC. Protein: CASSPRRGLAPQYEQYF.

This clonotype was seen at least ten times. As DNA, the CDR3 is TGCAGCGTCCTACAGGCCAACTATGGCTACACCTTC. Translating it yields CSVLQANYGYTF. V gene TRBV29-1 combines with J gene TRBJ1-2, with a weak D call TRBD1 (5 bases). Trimming pared 6 bases from V and 2 bases from J, leaving 10 bases between. Germline V gene data show CDR1 as SQVTM and CDR2 as ANQGSEA. The CDR3 loop spans 12 amino acids.